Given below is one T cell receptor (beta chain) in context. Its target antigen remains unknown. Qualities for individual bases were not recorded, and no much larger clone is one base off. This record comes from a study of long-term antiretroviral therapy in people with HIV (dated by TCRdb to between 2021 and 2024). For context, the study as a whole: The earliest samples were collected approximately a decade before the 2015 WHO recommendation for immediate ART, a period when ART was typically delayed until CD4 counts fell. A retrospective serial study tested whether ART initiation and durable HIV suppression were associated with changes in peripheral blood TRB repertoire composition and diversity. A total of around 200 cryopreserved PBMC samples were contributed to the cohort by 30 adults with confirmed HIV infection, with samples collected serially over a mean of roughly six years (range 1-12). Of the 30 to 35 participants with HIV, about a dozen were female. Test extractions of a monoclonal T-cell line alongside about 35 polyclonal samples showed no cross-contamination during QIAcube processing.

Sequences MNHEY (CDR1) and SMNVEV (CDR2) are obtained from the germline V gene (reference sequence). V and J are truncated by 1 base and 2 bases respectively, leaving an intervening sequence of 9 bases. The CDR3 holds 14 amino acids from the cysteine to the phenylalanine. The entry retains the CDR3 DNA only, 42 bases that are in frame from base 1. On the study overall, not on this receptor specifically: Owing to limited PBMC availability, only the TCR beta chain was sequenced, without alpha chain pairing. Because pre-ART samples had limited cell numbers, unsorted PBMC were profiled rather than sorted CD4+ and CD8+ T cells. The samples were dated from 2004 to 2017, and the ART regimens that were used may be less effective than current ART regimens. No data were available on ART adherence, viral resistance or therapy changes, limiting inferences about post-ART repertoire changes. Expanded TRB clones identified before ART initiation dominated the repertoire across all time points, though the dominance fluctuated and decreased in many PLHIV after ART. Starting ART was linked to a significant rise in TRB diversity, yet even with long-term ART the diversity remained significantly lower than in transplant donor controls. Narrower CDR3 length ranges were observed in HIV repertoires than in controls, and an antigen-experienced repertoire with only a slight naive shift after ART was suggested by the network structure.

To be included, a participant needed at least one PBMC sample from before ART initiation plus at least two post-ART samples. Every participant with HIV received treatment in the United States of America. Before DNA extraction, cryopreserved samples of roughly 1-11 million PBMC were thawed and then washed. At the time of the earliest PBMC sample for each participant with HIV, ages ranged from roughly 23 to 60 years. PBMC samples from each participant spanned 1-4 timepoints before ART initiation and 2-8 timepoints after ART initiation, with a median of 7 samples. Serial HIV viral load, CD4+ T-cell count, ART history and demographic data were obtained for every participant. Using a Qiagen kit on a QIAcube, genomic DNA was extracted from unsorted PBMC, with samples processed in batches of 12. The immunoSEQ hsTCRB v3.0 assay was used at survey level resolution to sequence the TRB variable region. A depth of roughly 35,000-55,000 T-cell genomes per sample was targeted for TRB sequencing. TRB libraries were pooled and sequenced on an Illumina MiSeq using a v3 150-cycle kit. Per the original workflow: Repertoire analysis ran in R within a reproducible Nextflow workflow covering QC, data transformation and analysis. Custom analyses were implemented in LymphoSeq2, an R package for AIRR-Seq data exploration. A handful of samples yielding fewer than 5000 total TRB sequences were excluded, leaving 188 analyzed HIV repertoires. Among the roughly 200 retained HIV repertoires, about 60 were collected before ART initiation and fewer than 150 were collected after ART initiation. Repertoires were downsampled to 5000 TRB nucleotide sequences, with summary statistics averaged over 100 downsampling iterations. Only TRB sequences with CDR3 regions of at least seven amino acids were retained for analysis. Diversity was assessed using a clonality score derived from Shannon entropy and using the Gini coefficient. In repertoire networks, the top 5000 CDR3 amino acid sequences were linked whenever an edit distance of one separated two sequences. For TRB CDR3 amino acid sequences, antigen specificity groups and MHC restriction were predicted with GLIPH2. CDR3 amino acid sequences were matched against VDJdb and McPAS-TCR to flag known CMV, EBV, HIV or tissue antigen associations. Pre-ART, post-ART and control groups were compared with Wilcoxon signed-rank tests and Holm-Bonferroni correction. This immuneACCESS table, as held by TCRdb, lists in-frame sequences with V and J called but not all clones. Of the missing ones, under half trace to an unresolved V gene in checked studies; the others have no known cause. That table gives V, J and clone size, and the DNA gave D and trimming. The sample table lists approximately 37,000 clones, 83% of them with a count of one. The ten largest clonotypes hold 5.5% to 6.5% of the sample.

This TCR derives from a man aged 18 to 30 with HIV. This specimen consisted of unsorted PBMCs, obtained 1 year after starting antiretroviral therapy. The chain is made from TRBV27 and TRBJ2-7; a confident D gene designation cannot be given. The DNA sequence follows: TGTGCCAGCAGTTTATATGGCGGCGCCTACGAGCAGTACTTC. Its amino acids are CASSLYGGAYEQYF.